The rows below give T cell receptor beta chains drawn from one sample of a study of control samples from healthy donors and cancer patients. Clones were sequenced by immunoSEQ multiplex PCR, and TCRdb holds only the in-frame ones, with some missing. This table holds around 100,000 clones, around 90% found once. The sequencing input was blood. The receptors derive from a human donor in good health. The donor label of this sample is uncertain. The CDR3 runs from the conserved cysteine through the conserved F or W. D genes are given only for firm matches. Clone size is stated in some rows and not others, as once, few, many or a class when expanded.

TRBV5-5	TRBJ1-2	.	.	TGTGCCAGCAGCTCCCTGGACACATTAATCTATGGCTACACCTTC	CASSSLDTLIYGYTF
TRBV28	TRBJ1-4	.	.	TGTGCCAGCAGTTTGCCGGGAGACCTTGAAAAACTGTTTTTT	CASSLPGDLEKLFF
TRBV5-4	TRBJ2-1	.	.	TGTGCCAGCAGCTCAGCTTGGGACTACAATGAGCAGTTCTTC	CASSSAWDYNEQFF
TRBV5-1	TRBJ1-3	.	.	TGCGCCAGCAGCTTGGCAGGGCACGGAAACACCATATATTTT	CASSLAGHGNTIYF
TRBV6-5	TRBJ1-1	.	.	TGTGCCAGCAGTTACCCAGGAAACACTGAAGCTTTCTTT	CASSYPGNTEAFF
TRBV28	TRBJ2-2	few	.	TGTGCCAGCAGTCCGGCGCGAGGGAACACCGGGGAGCTGTTTTTT	CASSPARGNTGELFF
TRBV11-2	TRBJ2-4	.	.	TGTGCCAGCAGCCAGGGGAACATTCAGTACTTC	CASSQGNIQYF
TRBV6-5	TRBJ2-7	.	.	TGTGCCAGCAGTTACTCGCTACAAGTCTCCTACGAGCAGTACTTC	CASSYSLQVSYEQYF
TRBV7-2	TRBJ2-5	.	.	TGTGCCAGCAGCTTAGTGTTTAGAGGGGGGCTCCAAGAGACCCAGTACTTC	CASSLVFRGGLQETQYF
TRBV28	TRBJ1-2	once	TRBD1	TGTGCCAGCAGTACCGACAGGGGGCTTGTTGGCTACACCTTC	CASSTDRGLVGYTF